This T cell receptor beta chain was found in a study of sequential checkpoint blockade in melanoma. Study context: Randomization was 1:1 between first-line nivolumab→ipilimumab and ipilimumab→nivolumab. After both sequences, patients received maintenance nivolumab.

The treatment denotes: randomized to nivolumab then ipilimumab (arm A) or the reverse (arm B). No patient had prior DNA-damaging chemotherapy. Sorted cells were live CD3+CD8+, lacking CD19 and CD56, from PBMCs. Produced via immunoSEQ multiplex PCR; TCRdb's table is partial and in-frame only. The data show roughly 20,000 clones, roughly 72% seen once. The germline gives CDR1 SEHNR, CDR2 FQNEAQ (reference sequence). The CDR3 is 13 residues long. V trimming: 5 bases; J trimming: 4 bases; junction bases outside the gene matches: 3. This sequence originates from a human donor with melanoma. The sequences come from CD8+ T cells sorted from blood (inferred from file names), collected from a patient given nivolumab and ipilimumab in sequence. J is TRBJ1-1 and V is TRBV7-9; 8 bases are shared with TRBD1. CDR3 sequence: CASSRQGITEAFF. Here the CDR3 DNA reads TGTGCCAGCAGCCGACAGGGGATCACTGAAGCTTTCTTT.